These T cell receptor beta chains were read from a single sample in a study of identical twins. TCRdb independently ran MiXCR on the 5' RACE reads; one entry per CDR3 protein. The sample includes hundreds of thousands of distinct CDR3 sequences, more than 20% of them seen just once. The same sample was also used in a study of T cells expressing NK-cell markers.

Sequencing was done on a sample of CD4+ T cells sorted from blood. These receptors were taken from a woman aged 18-35 years in good health. CDR3s leave out the opening cysteine and the closing phenylalanine or tryptophan. A D gene is named only where the DNA matches it firmly.

d_gene,v_gene,CDR3aa
TRBD1,TRBV5-1,ASSFRTGPHEQY
.,TRBV9,ASSVGGVGPNTEAF
.,TRBV27,ASSLELGSGANVLT
.,TRBV2,ASSELLEFTDTQY
TRBD1,TRBV6-5,ASSYSGQGAGPSGELF
TRBD2,TRBV20-1,SAASGGGGTYNEQF
.,TRBV5-6,ASKRVSVYEQY
.,TRBV18,ASSEGPNYEQY
TRBD2,TRBV11-2,ASSQTHLAATYNEQF
TRBD1,TRBV20-1,SARMPGGVTEAF
.,TRBV7-2,ASSPGLAVNYEQY
TRBD2,TRBV27,ASSNRWAGGPDTQY
.,TRBV7-2,ASSFVRGRYNEQF
TRBD2,TRBV7-8,ASSGRAYNEQF
.,TRBV5-1,ASSRDQGEQF
.,TRBV6-1,ASRRDPPSTDTQY
.,TRBV7-2,ASSYPRAGANVLT
.,TRBV7-2,ASSRMADTQY
.,TRBV7-9,ASSLEISGGPRNEQY
.,TRBV5-1,ASSRRGTNTEAF
TRBD2,TRBV27,ASRTRAGGEYNEQF
.,TRBV4-2,ASSQGGREETQY
TRBD1,TRBV7-2,ASSLATGDYGYT
.,TRBV19,ASSITSWETQY
.,TRBV11-3,ASSGGLNSPLH
.,TRBV24-1,ATSDSFRGSDTQY
.,TRBV20-1,SAKANSYEQY
TRBD2,TRBV5-1,ASSLELGRADTQY
.,TRBV7-9,ASSLAGGPGDTQY
.,TRBV5-1,ASSSEAGVAKNIQY
.,TRBV10-3,AINLSTGSEQF
.,TRBV20-1,SARAATADTQY
.,TRBV6-5,ASSYGRTAISYNEQF